The text below deals with one TCR beta chain. PCR primers comprised 60 Vbeta and 13 Jbeta primers. Here immunoSEQ multiplex PCR was the method, and the copy in TCRdb shows in-frame clones only, minus some. The sample records 210,000 or so clones, less than 85% being singletons. This record belongs to a study of cytomegalovirus exposure and HLA in healthy donors. The ends were cut back, 6 bases at V and 5 bases at J, with 16 bases in the middle. This CDR3 has 14 residues. Germline V gene data show CDR1 as SQVTM and CDR2 as ANQGSEA. V and J are TRBV29-1 and TRBJ2-2; weak D call: TRBD2 (6 bases). This TCR derives from a man aged 18 to 29 in good health and CMV-seronegative. The material sequenced was PBMCs. The CDR3 sequence is CSVSGSAGTGELFF. Written as DNA, the CDR3 is TGCAGCGTATCCGGGAGCGCTGGTACCGGGGAGCTGTTTTTT.